Listed below are T cell receptor beta chains from one sample, sequenced in a study of graft-versus-host responses after intestinal transplantation. These receptors' antigens are unknown. The table came from immunoSEQ multiplex PCR; TCRdb's copy has only in-frame clones and leaves some out. This sample has about 88,000 clones, with 75% to 90% found just once. The material sequenced was unstimulated CD4+ T cells sorted from spleen or lymph node cells, taken before intestinal transplant. Source of these receptors: a human donor who received an intestinal transplant. Both conserved end residues are part of each CDR3.

TRBJ2-5 TRBV9 CASSVGGFQETQYF
TRBJ1-6 TRBV4-2 CASSQEDKASSPLHF
TRBJ1-6 TRBV6-5 CATTPGSYNSPLHF
TRBJ1-3 TRBV5-1 CASSLALATAGNTIYF
TRBJ2-6 TRBV14 CASSASSGANVLTF
TRBJ2-5 TRBV5-1 CASSLGLGETQYF
TRBJ2-7 TRBV29-1 CSVETVAGTFSREQYF
TRBJ2-7 TRBV7-2 CASSHPGLGVYEQYF
TRBJ1-6 TRBV19 CASRDMQNSPLHF
TRBJ1-2 TRBV7-9 CASSLLQGGFSF
TRBJ2-2 TRBV5-1 CASSFRLDRGSDTGELFF
TRBJ1-2 TRBV18 CASSPQGGVGYTF